This T cell receptor (beta chain) was profiled in a study of blood T cell repertoires in COVID-19. Study overall: Samples representing acute and convalescent COVID-19 were sourced from the United States, Italy and Spain. The cDNA or gDNA used as material had been derived from T cells, B-cell-depleted T cells, or PBMCs.

As originally analysed: Counts of nucleated cells, estimated from reference gene primer amplification, were obtained. Libraries were prepared by immunoSEQ multiplex PCR; TCRdb keeps only in-frame clonotypes and omits some of them. That table gives V, J and clone size, and the DNA gave D and trimming. The repertoire holds 90,000 to 150,000 clones, with 80% to 90% as singletons. The sequence was obtained from a human donor in a cohort sampled during active COVID-19. The sample was peripheral blood.

The CDR3 nucleotides read TGTGCCAGCAGCCAGAGCCCAACTAGTGGAGAGACCCAGTACTTC. Its protein is CASSQSPTSGETQYF. This sequence joins TRBV3-1 (or the pseudogene TRBV3-2) and TRBJ2-5; weak D call: TRBD2 (5 bases). Trimming pared 3 bases from V and 4 bases from J, leaving 15 bases between. The CDR3 has 15 amino acids. CDR1 and CDR2 from the germline V gene are LGHDT and YNNKEL (reference sequence).